This entry is about one T cell receptor beta chain. Its antigen is currently unknown. Naive CD8 cells lacked CD45RO, underwent positive selection for CCR7 and left out terminally differentiated effector memory CD45RA+ cells. Donation came from healthy HIV-negative adults that had no recent acute infections or vaccinations. Data came from immunoSEQ multiplex PCR; TCRdb stores just in-frame clones and leaves some out. The sample yields approximately 2,000,000 clones, around 95% seen once. This entry is derived from a study of shared clonotypes between healthy human individuals. Study results and caveats: For naive CD4 cells, approximately 5% of clonotypes were shared across a few donors.

The CDR3 contains 13 residues. Germline loops: CDR1 MNHNS, CDR2 SASEGT. Trimming stripped 3 bases from V and 6 bases from J, with 9 bases between. Sequencing input: naive CD8+ T cells from PBMCs. The sequence came from a man aged 18 to 30 in good health. Some clones in this sample may be carry-over from other donors' samples. The genes are TRBV6-1 and TRBJ1-5; unclear D gene. In DNA form, the CDR3 reads TGTGCCAGCAGTGAGGAGACGGGTCAGCCCCAGCATTTT. Residues: CASSEETGQPQHF.